This T cell receptor beta chain is drawn from a study of cytomegalovirus exposure and HLA in healthy donors. Germline loops: CDR1 LNHNV, CDR2 YYDKDF (reference sequence). The CDR3 consists of 11 residues. V lost 8 bases and J 7 bases, leaving 12 bases between the germline ends. The roughly 120-subject validation cohort, separate from the 666-subject first cohort, included the donors. Profiling relied on immunoSEQ multiplex PCR, and the TCRdb table lists in-frame clones only, not all of them. The sample records 150,000 to 200,000 clones, 86% being singletons. This clone was seen a few times. Its antigen is not known. Study observations and caveats: In vitro assays verified that a few CMV-associated chains recognized CMV antigens specifically. According to a later analysis, TCR clusters from the first cohort tended to co-occur in the approximately 130 validation repertoires.

This chain uses TRBV15 with TRBJ2-7; D perhaps matches TRBD2 (6 bases). The receptor comes from a man between 18 and 35 years old in good health and CMV-seropositive. Sequencing was carried out using PBMCs. This CDR3 is CATGDSGEQYF. The CDR3 nucleotides read TGTGCCACCGGGGACTCCGGGGAGCAGTACTTC.